The entry below gives a single T cell receptor (beta chain) sequence along with its context. The specificity of this receptor is unknown. No much larger clone is present one base from it, and per-base qualities are unavailable. Amplification of TCRbeta CDR3 regions relied on the immunoSEQ bias-controlled multiplex PCR, followed by high-throughput sequencing. The authors' pipeline ran thus. The immunoSEQ vendor pipeline collapsed and filtered the CDR3 sequences so that the abundance and frequency of each unique TCRbeta CDR3 could be quantified. CD-HIT clustered dominant CDR3 amino acid sequences with SARS-CoV-2-specific ImmuneCODE TCRbeta sequences at a 90% global sequence identity threshold. Clones with frequencies of 0.1 to 1 were classed as hyperexpanded, and 0.01 to 0.1 as large. The CDR3 amino acid sequences and the V and J gene assignments of the dominant clones were confirmed with MiXCR. The R stringdist package was used to compute Levenshtein distances between the patient clonotypes and the ImmuneCODE hits. This immuneACCESS table, as held by TCRdb, lists in-frame sequences with V and J called but not all clones. Of the missing ones, under half trace to an unresolved V gene in checked studies; the others have no known cause. V and J calls and clone size are copied from that table; D and trimming were computed from the DNA. This sample has 10,000 to 13,000 clones in its table, and around 83% of those were observed once. Approximately 29% of the sample comes from the top ten.

This specimen belongs to a study of T cell repertoires in MIS-A myocarditis (dated by TCRdb to 2022 to 2024). The QIAamp DNA FFPE kit was used to extract genomic DNA from formalin-fixed paraffin-embedded autopsy tissue. The sequencing sample was made of right ventricle heart tissue obtained at autopsy. Explained via the paper, the cell subset or site label denotes: cardiac tissue sample (left or right ventricle, interventricular septum, or pericardium). The clonotype comes from a young man with fulminant myocarditis from multisystem inflammatory syndrome in adults (MIS-A) after COVID-19.

In nucleotide form, the sequence is TGTGCCAGCAGTTTAAACGGATCACCCCTCCACTTT. This encodes CASSLNGSPLHF. The rearrangement joined TRBV28 to TRBJ1-6; no D gene is confidently identified. As encoded in the germline V gene, CDR1 is MDHEN while CDR2 is SYDVKM. Trimming costs V 2 bases and J 10 bases, and their ends lie 6 bases apart. The CDR3 has 12 amino acids, counting the end cysteine and phenylalanine. Only the CDR3 portion is preserved as DNA: 36 bases, with reading frame beginning at the first base.